This T cell receptor (beta chain) was sequenced in a study of early T cells in non-severe SARS-CoV-2 infection. Study background: Sequencing of unsorted whole blood was done on bulk RNA, leaving chains unpaired. Findings of the study overall: Comparison of clonotypes with VDJdb favored anti-spike CD8 responses while missing private and CD4 specificities.

Germline V gene sequence: CDR1 MNHEY, CDR2 SMNVEV (reference sequence). J was trimmed by 7 bases and V by 4 bases; bases with no gene match: 8. The CDR3 has 14 amino acids. Many counts were recorded for this clonotype. Its matching antigen is unknown. In the library, individual cDNA molecules carried attached unique molecular identifiers. TCRdb reanalysed the 5' RACE reads using MiXCR and keeps one entry per CDR3 protein. The data hold roughly 53,000 distinct CDR3 sequences, with roughly 9% observed a single time. The receptor was derived from an adult who was a healthcare worker with PCR-confirmed SARS-CoV-2 infection or an uninfected control (not recorded which). Sequencing used whole blood, obtained at baseline. The chain carries TRBV27 and TRBJ2-3; the match to TRBD2 covers 7 bases. CDR3 DNA: TGTGCCAGCAGTTCTCGCGGGAGAGGTTATACGCAGTATTTT. Translated: CASSSRGRGYTQYF.